This is a list of T cell receptor beta chains from one sample in a study of beta chain features in type 1 diabetes. Sequenced by immunoSEQ multiplex PCR; TCRdb stores in-frame clones only, minus some. The sample lists about 220,000 clones, 11% occurring once. The specimen was central memory CD4+ T cells from blood. These receptors were obtained from a man younger than 30 in good health. CDR3s include the opening cysteine and the closing phenylalanine or tryptophan. A D gene is named only where the DNA matches it firmly. Some rows have no size entry. The others give once, few or many, or a class for an expanded clone.

D gene: TRBD2
clone size: NA
V gene: TRBV7-2
J gene: TRBJ2-3
CDR3 protein: CASSPGLAGGTQYF
CDR3 DNA: TGTGCCAGCAGCCCGGGACTAGCGGGAGGAACGCAGTATTTT

D gene: TRBD1
clone size: NA
V gene: TRBV28
J gene: TRBJ2-7
CDR3 protein: CASSWWDRGYEQYF
CDR3 DNA: TGTGCCAGCAGTTGGTGGGACAGGGGCTACGAGCAGTACTTC

D gene: NA
clone size: NA
V gene: TRBV19
J gene: TRBJ2-4
CDR3 protein: CASSAELAKNIQYF
CDR3 DNA: TGTGCCAGTAGTGCAGAGCTAGCCAAAAACATTCAGTACTTC

D gene: TRBD2
clone size: few
V gene: TRBV18
J gene: TRBJ2-5
CDR3 protein: CASSPGTSEQETQYF
CDR3 DNA: TGTGCCAGCTCACCAGGGACTAGCGAACAAGAGACCCAGTACTTC

D gene: TRBD2
clone size: few
V gene: TRBV5-4
J gene: TRBJ2-7
CDR3 protein: CASSLGISGSIYEQYF
CDR3 DNA: TGTGCCAGCAGCTTGGGTATTAGCGGGAGTATCTACGAGCAGTACTTC

D gene: NA
clone size: few
V gene: TRBV14
J gene: TRBJ2-3
CDR3 protein: CASSQGRRPPSTDTQYF
CDR3 DNA: TGTGCCAGCAGCCAGGGCCGACGGCCCCCTAGCACAGATACGCAGTATTTT

D gene: NA
clone size: NA
V gene: TRBV4-3
J gene: TRBJ1-4
CDR3 protein: CASSQVPPPLNEKLFF
CDR3 DNA: TGCGCCAGCAGCCAAGTTCCACCACCCCTTAATGAAAAACTGTTTTTT

D gene: NA
clone size: few
V gene: TRBV9
J gene: TRBJ2-1
CDR3 protein: CASSVAGHGEQFF
CDR3 DNA: TGTGCCAGCAGCGTAGCCGGGCATGGTGAGCAGTTCTTC

D gene: NA
clone size: NA
V gene: TRBV5-1
J gene: TRBJ2-2
CDR3 protein: CASSFTGGAAYTGELFF
CDR3 DNA: TGCGCCAGCAGCTTTACCGGGGGAGCGGCCTACACCGGGGAGCTGTTTTTT

D gene: TRBD2
clone size: NA
V gene: TRBV2
J gene: TRBJ2-7
CDR3 protein: CASSGTSGRNEQYF
CDR3 DNA: TGTGCCAGCAGCGGGACTAGCGGGAGGAACGAGCAGTACTTC

D gene: NA
clone size: NA
V gene: TRBV11-2
J gene: TRBJ2-1
CDR3 protein: CASSLARVVDEQFF
CDR3 DNA: TGTGCCAGCAGCTTAGCCAGGGTGGTCGATGAGCAGTTCTTC

D gene: NA
clone size: NA
V gene: TRBV30
J gene: TRBJ2-2
CDR3 protein: CAWSVPSGMDTGELFF
CDR3 DNA: TGTGCCTGGAGTGTACCTTCTGGGATGGACACCGGGGAGCTGTTTTTT

D gene: NA
clone size: many
V gene: TRBV14
J gene: TRBJ1-1
CDR3 protein: CASSPLNTEAFF
CDR3 DNA: TGTGCCAGCAGCCCCTTGAACACTGAAGCTTTCTTT

D gene: TRBD1
clone size: few
V gene: TRBV28
J gene: TRBJ2-3
CDR3 protein: CASRNRGLGSDTQYF
CDR3 DNA: TGTGCCAGCAGGAACAGGGGATTAGGGTCAGATACGCAGTATTTT

D gene: NA
clone size: NA
V gene: TRBV27
J gene: TRBJ2-2
CDR3 protein: CASRFAGELFF
CDR3 DNA: TGTGCCAGCAGGTTCGCCGGGGAGCTGTTTTTT

D gene: TRBD1
clone size: NA
V gene: TRBV6-1
J gene: TRBJ2-2
CDR3 protein: CASRGTGTNTGELFF
CDR3 DNA: TGTGCCAGCAGAGGGACAGGGACGAACACCGGGGAGCTGTTTTTT

D gene: TRBD1
clone size: many
V gene: TRBV29-1
J gene: TRBJ1-4
CDR3 protein: CSVEQGENEKLFF
CDR3 DNA: TGCAGCGTTGAACAGGGGGAAAATGAAAAACTGTTTTTT

D gene: TRBD2
clone size: NA
V gene: TRBV29-1
J gene: TRBJ2-7
CDR3 protein: CSVTLGGGYYEQYF
CDR3 DNA: TGCAGCGTGACGTTGGGCGGGGGTTACTACGAGCAGTACTTC

D gene: NA
clone size: few
V gene: TRBV10-3
J gene: TRBJ2-3
CDR3 protein: CAISESPDTQYF
CDR3 DNA: TGTGCCATCAGTGAGTCCCCAGATACGCAGTATTTT

D gene: NA
clone size: few
V gene: TRBV7-9
J gene: TRBJ2-3
CDR3 protein: CASSFSTDTQYF
CDR3 DNA: TGTGCCAGCAGCTTCAGCACAGATACGCAGTATTTT

D gene: TRBD2
clone size: few
V gene: TRBV18
J gene: TRBJ2-7
CDR3 protein: CASSLTPRTSGNEQYF
CDR3 DNA: TGTGCCAGCTCACTGACTCCACGGACTAGCGGGAACGAGCAGTACTTC

D gene: TRBD2
clone size: NA
V gene: TRBV13
J gene: TRBJ2-3
CDR3 protein: CASSLRLAGVGDTQYF
CDR3 DNA: TGTGCCAGCAGCTTGAGACTAGCGGGAGTGGGAGATACGCAGTATTTT

D gene: TRBD2
clone size: NA
V gene: TRBV29-1
J gene: TRBJ2-1
CDR3 protein: CSVVRLAGYDNEQFF
CDR3 DNA: TGCAGCGTCGTCAGACTAGCGGGATATGATAATGAGCAGTTCTTC

D gene: NA
clone size: NA
V gene: TRBV6-5
J gene: TRBJ2-7
CDR3 protein: CASSLSGQPWYEQYF
CDR3 DNA: TGTGCCAGCAGTTTGTCTGGACAGCCCTGGTACGAGCAGTACTTC

D gene: TRBD1
clone size: NA
V gene: TRBV11-2
J gene: TRBJ1-4
CDR3 protein: CASSPWTGNNEKLFF
CDR3 DNA: TGTGCCAGCAGCCCCTGGACAGGGAATAATGAAAAACTGTTTTTT

D gene: NA
clone size: few
V gene: TRBV5-4
J gene: TRBJ1-1
CDR3 protein: CASSLAGNTEAFF
CDR3 DNA: TGTGCCAGCAGCTTGGCCGGGAACACTGAAGCTTTCTTT

D gene: TRBD1
clone size: few
V gene: TRBV5-4
J gene: TRBJ2-1
CDR3 protein: CASSLARDRGKGNEQFF
CDR3 DNA: TGTGCCAGCAGCTTGGCCAGAGACAGGGGTAAAGGGAATGAGCAGTTCTTC

D gene: TRBD2
clone size: few
V gene: TRBV5-1
J gene: TRBJ2-1
CDR3 protein: CASSRTSGSSLNEQFF
CDR3 DNA: TGCGCCAGCAGCCGGACTAGCGGGAGTTCCCTCAATGAGCAGTTCTTC

D gene: TRBD2
clone size: few
V gene: TRBV6-6
J gene: TRBJ2-6
CDR3 protein: CASSRGGSGANVLTF
CDR3 DNA: TGTGCCAGCAGTCGGGGGGGCTCTGGGGCCAACGTCCTGACTTTC

D gene: NA
clone size: many
V gene: TRBV4-3
J gene: TRBJ2-3
CDR3 protein: CASSQGGNTDTQYF
CDR3 DNA: TGCGCCAGCAGCCAAGGTGGGAACACAGATACGCAGTATTTT

D gene: TRBD2
clone size: NA
V gene: TRBV4-2
J gene: TRBJ2-7
CDR3 protein: CASSQGSTSGNYEQYF
CDR3 DNA: TGTGCCAGCAGCCAAGGGTCGACTAGCGGGAACTACGAGCAGTACTTC

D gene: NA
clone size: NA
V gene: TRBV5-1
J gene: TRBJ2-3
CDR3 protein: CASSLDGLATTDTQYF
CDR3 DNA: TGCGCCAGCAGCTTGGATGGCTTGGCGACAACAGATACGCAGTATTTT

D gene: NA
clone size: few
V gene: TRBV29-1
J gene: TRBJ2-1
CDR3 protein: CSSKAGHNEQFF
CDR3 DNA: TGCAGCTCCAAGGCGGGCCACAATGAGCAGTTCTTC

D gene: TRBD2
clone size: few
V gene: TRBV19
J gene: TRBJ2-1
CDR3 protein: CASSRTSGRNEQFF
CDR3 DNA: TGTGCCAGTTCTAGGACTAGCGGGCGAAATGAGCAGTTCTTC

D gene: NA
clone size: NA
V gene: TRBV6-6
J gene: TRBJ2-3
CDR3 protein: CASTRTGTDTQYF
CDR3 DNA: TGTGCCAGCACCCGGACAGGCACAGATACGCAGTATTTT

D gene: NA
clone size: few
V gene: TRBV18
J gene: TRBJ1-1
CDR3 protein: CASSSTRGTEAFF
CDR3 DNA: TGTGCCAGCTCATCGACGAGGGGCACTGAAGCTTTCTTT

D gene: NA
clone size: NA
V gene: TRBV10-3
J gene: TRBJ2-7
CDR3 protein: CAISLRSEDYSYEQYF
CDR3 DNA: TGTGCCATCAGTTTAAGGTCTGAGGACTACTCCTACGAGCAGTACTTC

D gene: NA
clone size: NA
V gene: TRBV7-3
J gene: TRBJ2-1
CDR3 protein: CASSSQAGLYNEQFF
CDR3 DNA: TGTGCCAGCAGCTCGCAAGCGGGCCTATACAATGAGCAGTTCTTC

D gene: NA
clone size: NA
V gene: TRBV15
J gene: TRBJ2-1
CDR3 protein: CATNSWENEQFF
CDR3 DNA: TGTGCCACCAATTCCTGGGAAAATGAGCAGTTCTTC